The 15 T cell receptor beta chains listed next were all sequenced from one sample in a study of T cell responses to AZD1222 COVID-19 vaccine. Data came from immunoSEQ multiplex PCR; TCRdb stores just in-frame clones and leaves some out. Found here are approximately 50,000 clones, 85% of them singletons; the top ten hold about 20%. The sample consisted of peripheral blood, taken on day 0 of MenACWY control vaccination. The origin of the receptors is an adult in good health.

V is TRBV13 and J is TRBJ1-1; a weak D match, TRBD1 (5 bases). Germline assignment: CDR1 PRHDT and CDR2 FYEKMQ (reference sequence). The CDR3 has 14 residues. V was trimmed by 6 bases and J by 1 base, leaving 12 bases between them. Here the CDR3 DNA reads TGTGCCAGCAGTTACAGGTCCTCGAACACTGAAGCTTTCTTT. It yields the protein CASSYRSSNTEAFF.

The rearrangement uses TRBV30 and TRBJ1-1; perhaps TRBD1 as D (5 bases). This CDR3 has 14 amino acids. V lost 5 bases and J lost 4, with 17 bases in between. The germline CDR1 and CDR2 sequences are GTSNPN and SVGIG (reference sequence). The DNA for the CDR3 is TGTGCCTGGTCTCCCGGCAGGGCGGCCACTGAAGCTTTCTTT. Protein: CAWSPGRAATEAFF.

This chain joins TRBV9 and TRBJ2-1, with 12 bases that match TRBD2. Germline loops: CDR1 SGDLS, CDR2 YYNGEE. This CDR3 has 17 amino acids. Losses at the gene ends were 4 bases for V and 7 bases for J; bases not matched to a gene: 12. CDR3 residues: CASSPTGLAGGPNEQFF. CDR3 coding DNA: TGTGCCAGCAGCCCGACCGGTCTAGCGGGAGGGCCTAATGAGCAGTTCTTC.

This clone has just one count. CDR3 sequence reads: CASRSTVASSYTDTQYF. CDR3 nucleotides: TGTGCCAGCAGGTCAACGGTGGCCTCCTCCTACACAGATACGCAGTATTTT. The genes are TRBV2 and TRBJ2-3; D gene ambiguous. Germline V gene lookup returns CDR1 SNHLY and CDR2 FYNNEI. The CDR3 loop spans 17 amino acids. V was pared by 6 bases and J by 2 bases, with 21 bases between.

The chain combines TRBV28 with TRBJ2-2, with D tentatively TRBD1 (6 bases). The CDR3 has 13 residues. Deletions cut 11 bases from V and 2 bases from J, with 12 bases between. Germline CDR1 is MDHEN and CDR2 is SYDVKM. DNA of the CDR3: TGTGCCGGCCGGGACACCAACACCGGGGAGCTGTTTTTT. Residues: CAGRDTNTGELFF.

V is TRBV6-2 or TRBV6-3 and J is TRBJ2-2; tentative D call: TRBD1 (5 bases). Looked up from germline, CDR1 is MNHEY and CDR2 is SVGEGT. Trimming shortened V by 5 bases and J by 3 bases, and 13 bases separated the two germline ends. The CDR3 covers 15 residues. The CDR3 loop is CASSPSARDTGELFF. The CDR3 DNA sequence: TGTGCCAGCAGTCCCAGCGCCAGGGACACCGGGGAGCTGTTTTTT.

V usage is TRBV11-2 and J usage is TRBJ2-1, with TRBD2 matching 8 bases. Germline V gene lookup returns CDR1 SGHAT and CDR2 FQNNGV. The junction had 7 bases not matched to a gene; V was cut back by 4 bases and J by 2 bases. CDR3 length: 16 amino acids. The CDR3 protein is CASSSPGGVPYNEQFF. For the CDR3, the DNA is TGTGCCAGCAGCTCCCCGGGGGGGGTCCCCTACAATGAGCAGTTCTTC.

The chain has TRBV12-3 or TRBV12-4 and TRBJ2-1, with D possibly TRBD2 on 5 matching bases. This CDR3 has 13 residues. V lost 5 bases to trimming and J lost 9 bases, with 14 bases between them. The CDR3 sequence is CASSPLVAGEQFF. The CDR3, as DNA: TGTGCCAGCAGTCCCCTAGTCGCGGGTGAGCAGTTCTTC.

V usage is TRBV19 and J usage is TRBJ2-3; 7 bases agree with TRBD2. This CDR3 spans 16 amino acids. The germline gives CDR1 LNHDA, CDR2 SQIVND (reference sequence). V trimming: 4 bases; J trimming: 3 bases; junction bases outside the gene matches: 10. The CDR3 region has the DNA TGTGCCAGTAGTACGAAGGCTAGCGGAACGACAGATACGCAGTATTTT. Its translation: CASSTKASGTTDTQYF. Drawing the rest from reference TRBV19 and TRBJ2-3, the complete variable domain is DGGITQSPKYLFRKEGQNVTLSCEQNLNHDAMYWYRQDPGQGLRLIYYSQIVNDFQKGDIAEGYSVSREKKESFPLTVTSAQKNPTAFYLCASSTKASGTTDTQYFGPGTRLTVL.

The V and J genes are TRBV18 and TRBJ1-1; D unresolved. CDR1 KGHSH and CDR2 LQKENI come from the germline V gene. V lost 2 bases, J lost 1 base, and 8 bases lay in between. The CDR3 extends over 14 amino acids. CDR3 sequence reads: CASSPSRQNTEAFF. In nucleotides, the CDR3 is TGTGCCAGCTCACCAAGTAGACAGAACACTGAAGCTTTCTTT.

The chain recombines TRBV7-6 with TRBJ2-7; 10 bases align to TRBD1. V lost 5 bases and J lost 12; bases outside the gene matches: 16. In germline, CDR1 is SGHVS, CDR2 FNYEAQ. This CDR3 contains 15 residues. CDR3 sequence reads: CASSASGTGDPSAYF. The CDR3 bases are TGTGCCAGCAGCGCTTCCGGGACAGGGGACCCCTCAGCGTACTTC. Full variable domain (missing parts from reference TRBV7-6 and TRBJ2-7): GAGVSQSPRYKVTKRGQDVALRCDPISGHVSLYWYRQALGQGPEFLTYFNYEAQQDKSGLPNDRFSAERPEGSISTLTIQRTEQRDSAMYRCASSASGTGDPSAYFGPGTRLTVT.

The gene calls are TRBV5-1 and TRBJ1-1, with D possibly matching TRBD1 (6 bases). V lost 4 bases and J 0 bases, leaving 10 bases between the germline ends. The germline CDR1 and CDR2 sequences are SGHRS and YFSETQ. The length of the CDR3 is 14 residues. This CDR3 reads CASSTGTVNTEAFF. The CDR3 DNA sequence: TGCGCCAGCAGCACAGGGACCGTGAACACTGAAGCTTTCTTT. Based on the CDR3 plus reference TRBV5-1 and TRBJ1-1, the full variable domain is KAGVTQTPRYLIKTRGQQVTLSCSPISGHRSVSWYQQTPGQGLQFLFEYFSETQRNKGNFPGRFSGRQFSNSRSEMNVSTLELGDSALYLCASSTGTVNTEAFFGQGTRLTVV.

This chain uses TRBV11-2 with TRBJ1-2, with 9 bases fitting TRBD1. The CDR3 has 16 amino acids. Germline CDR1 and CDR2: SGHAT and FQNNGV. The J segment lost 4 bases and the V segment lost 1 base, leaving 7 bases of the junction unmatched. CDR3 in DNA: TGTGCCAGCAGCTTAGTACCCGGACAGGGGAGCTATGGCTACACCTTC. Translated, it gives CASSLVPGQGSYGYTF.

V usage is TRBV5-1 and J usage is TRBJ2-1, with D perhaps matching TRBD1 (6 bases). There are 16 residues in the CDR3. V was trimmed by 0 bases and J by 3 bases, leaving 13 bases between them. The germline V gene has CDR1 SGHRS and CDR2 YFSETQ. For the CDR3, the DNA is TGCGCCAGCAGCTTGGTCGGGACACACCTCTACAATGAGCAGTTCTTC. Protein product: CASSLVGTHLYNEQFF.

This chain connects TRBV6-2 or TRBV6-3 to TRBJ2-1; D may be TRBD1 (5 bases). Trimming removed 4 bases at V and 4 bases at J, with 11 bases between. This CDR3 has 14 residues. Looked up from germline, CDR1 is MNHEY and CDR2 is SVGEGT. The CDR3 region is CASSSHRQYNEQFF. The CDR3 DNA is TGTGCCAGCAGTTCCCACAGACAGTACAATGAGCAGTTCTTC.